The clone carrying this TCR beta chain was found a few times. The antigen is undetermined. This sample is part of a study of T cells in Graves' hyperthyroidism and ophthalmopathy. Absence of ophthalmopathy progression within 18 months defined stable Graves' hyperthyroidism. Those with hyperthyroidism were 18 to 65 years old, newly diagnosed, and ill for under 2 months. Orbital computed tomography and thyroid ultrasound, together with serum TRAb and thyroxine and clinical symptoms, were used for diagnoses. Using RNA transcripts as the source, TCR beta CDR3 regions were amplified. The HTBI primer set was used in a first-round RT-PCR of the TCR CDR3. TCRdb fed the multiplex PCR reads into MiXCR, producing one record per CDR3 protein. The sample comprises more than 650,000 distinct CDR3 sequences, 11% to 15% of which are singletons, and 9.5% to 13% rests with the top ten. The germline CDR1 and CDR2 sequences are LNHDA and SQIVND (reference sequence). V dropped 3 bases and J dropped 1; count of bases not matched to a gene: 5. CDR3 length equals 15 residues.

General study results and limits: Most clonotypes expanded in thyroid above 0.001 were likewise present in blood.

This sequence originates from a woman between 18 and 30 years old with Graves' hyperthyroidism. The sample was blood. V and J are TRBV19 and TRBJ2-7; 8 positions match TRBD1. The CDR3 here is CASSIRRQGSYEQYF. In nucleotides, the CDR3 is TGTGCCAGTAGTATTAGGAGACAGGGGTCCTACGAGCAGTACTTC.